The clone carrying this T cell receptor (beta chain) was observed many times. Its antigen is currently unknown. The CDR3 is made up of 13 amino acids. Germline V gives CDR1 MNHNY, CDR2 SVGAGI (reference sequence). The V and J ends lost 10 bases and 6 bases, in that order; junction bases with no gene match: 7. This record belongs to a study of early T cells in non-severe SARS-CoV-2 infection. Overall study context: Unpaired chains resulted from sequencing bulk RNA of unsorted whole blood.

Individual cDNA molecules were tagged with unique molecular identifiers, the study reported. TCRdb analysed the 5' RACE reads with MiXCR anew, one entry per CDR3 protein. The table records tens of thousands of distinct CDR3 sequences, approximately 10% of them present only once. General study points: VDJdb matches were skewed toward anti-spike CD8 T cell responses.

The TCR comes from an adult who was a healthcare worker with PCR-confirmed SARS-CoV-2 infection or an uninfected control (not recorded which). J is TRBJ1-5 and V is TRBV6-6, with 9 bases aligning to TRBD1. The sample in question was whole blood, obtained at baseline. The CDR3 coding sequence is TGTGCCACCCTCACAGGGGGCGGTCAGCCCCAGCATTTT. Its translation: CATLTGGGQPQHF.